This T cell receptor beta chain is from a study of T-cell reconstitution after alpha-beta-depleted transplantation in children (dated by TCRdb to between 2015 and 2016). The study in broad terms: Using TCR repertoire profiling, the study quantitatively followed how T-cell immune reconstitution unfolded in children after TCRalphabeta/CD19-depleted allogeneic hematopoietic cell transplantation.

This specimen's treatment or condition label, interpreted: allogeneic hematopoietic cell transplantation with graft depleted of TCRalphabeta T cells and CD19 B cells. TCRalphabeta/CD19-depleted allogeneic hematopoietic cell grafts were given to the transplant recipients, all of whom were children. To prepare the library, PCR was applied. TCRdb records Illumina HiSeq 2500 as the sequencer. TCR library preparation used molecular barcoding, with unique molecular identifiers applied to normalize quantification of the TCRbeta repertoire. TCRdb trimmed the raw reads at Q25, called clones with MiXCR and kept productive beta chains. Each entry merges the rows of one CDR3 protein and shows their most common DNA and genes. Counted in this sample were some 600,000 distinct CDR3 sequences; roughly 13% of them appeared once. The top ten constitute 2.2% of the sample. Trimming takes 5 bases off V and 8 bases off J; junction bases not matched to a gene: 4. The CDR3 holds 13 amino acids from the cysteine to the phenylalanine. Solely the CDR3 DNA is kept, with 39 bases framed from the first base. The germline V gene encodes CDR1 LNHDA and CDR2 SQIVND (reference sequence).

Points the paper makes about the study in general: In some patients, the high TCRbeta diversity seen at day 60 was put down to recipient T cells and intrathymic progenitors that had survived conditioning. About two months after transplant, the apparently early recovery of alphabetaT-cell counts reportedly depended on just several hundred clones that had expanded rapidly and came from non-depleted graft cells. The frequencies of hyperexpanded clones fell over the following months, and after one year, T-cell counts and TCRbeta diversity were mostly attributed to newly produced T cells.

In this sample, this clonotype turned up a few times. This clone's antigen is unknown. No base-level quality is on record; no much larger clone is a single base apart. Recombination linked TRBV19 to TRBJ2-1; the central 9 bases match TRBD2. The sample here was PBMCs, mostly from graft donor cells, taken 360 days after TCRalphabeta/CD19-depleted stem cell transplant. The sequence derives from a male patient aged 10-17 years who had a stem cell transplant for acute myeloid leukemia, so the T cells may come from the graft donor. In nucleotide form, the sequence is TGTGCCAGTAGTCGGACTAGCGTGGATGAGCAGTTCTTC. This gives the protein CASSRTSVDEQFF.